A selection of T cell receptor beta chains follows, all from one sample in a study of shared clonotypes between healthy human individuals. The repertoire was sequenced with immunoSEQ multiplex PCR; TCRdb's copy has only in-frame clones and lacks some. Of under 850,000 clones in the sample, approximately 72% are singletons; the top ten hold more than 1.5%. Sequencing was performed on memory CD4+ T cells sorted from blood. The receptors shown here come from a woman in her twenties or thirties in good health. CDR3s include the opening cysteine and the closing phenylalanine or tryptophan. The D gene is left open where the match is weak. Only part of the rows carry a size: once, few, many, or a class if the clone is expanded.

>16|TRBV28|few|TRBJ2-7|TRBD1
CASSISGTGFVNEQYF
TGTGCCAGCAGTATTTCCGGGACAGGGTTCGTCAACGAGCAGTACTTC
>13|TRBV11-2|-|TRBJ2-7|-
CASSSYLENEQYF
TGTGCCAGCAGCTCGTACCTAGAGAACGAGCAGTACTTC
>15|TRBV6-5|-|TRBJ2-7|TRBD2
CASRLSGRFSYEQYF
TGTGCCAGCAGGCTTAGCGGGAGGTTTTCCTACGAGCAGTACTTC
>14|TRBV7-9|-|TRBJ2-1|-
CASSYQEGNHEQFF
TGTGCCAGCAGCTACCAAGAGGGAAACCATGAGCAGTTCTTC
>14|TRBV18|-|TRBJ2-7|-
CASSPFDKADEQYF
TGTGCCAGCTCACCATTTGACAAGGCGGACGAGCAGTACTTC
>14|TRBV25-1|-|TRBJ1-2|-
CASSEVQVADGYTF
TGTGCCAGCAGTGAGGTACAGGTGGCAGATGGCTACACCTTC
>15|TRBV5-1|-|TRBJ2-3|-
CASSRQAQTTDTQYF
TGCGCCAGCAGCCGCCAGGCTCAGACCACAGATACGCAGTATTTT
>14|TRBV2|few|TRBJ2-2|-
CASTADREAGELFF
TGTGCCAGCACCGCCGACAGGGAGGCCGGGGAGCTGTTTTTT
>15|TRBV5-1|-|TRBJ1-2|TRBD1
CASSPGTGINYGYTF
TGCGCCAGCAGCCCGGGGACAGGGATTAACTATGGCTACACCTTC
>15|TRBV7-2|-|TRBJ2-7|-
CASSLGGGFSYEQYF
TGTGCCAGCAGCTTGGGAGGGGGGTTCTCCTACGAGCAGTACTTC
>13|TRBV18|few|TRBJ2-7|-
CASSVDSGYEQYF
TGTGCCAGCTCAGTCGACTCGGGGTACGAGCAGTACTTC
>15|TRBV7-6|many|TRBJ2-7|TRBD2
CASSLVAGYPGEQYF
TGTGCCAGCAGCTTAGTAGCGGGCTACCCTGGAGAGCAGTACTTC
>16|TRBV10-1|few|TRBJ2-7|TRBD2
CASSESMYSGRADQYF
TGCGCCAGCAGTGAGTCGATGTATAGCGGGAGGGCCGACCAGTACTTC
>14|TRBV28|few|TRBJ1-3|-
CASTQSGSGNTIYF
TGTGCCAGCACTCAGAGCGGCTCTGGAAACACCATATATTTT
>15|TRBV5-4|-|TRBJ2-1|-
CASSPSGHRYNEQFF
TGTGCCAGCAGCCCCTCGGGACATCGCTACAATGAGCAGTTCTTC
>14|TRBV2|-|TRBJ2-5|-
CASSAGPTGETQYF
TGTGCCAGCAGTGCCGGGCCGACGGGAGAGACCCAGTACTTC
>15|TRBV7-2|many|TRBJ2-7|TRBD2
CASSFGASGSYEQYF
TGTGCCAGCAGCTTTGGGGCTAGCGGAAGCTACGAGCAGTACTTC
>15|TRBV7-9|-|TRBJ2-1|TRBD1
CASSPQGAPVNEQFF
TGTGCCAGCAGCCCACAGGGGGCGCCGGTCAATGAGCAGTTCTTC
>14|TRBV28|-|TRBJ2-3|TRBD1
CASTSGQGTDTQYF
TGTGCCAGCACCTCGGGACAGGGCACAGATACGCAGTATTTT
>10|TRBV6-1|-|TRBJ1-1|-
CASSGVEAFF
TGTGCCAGCAGTGGAGTTGAAGCTTTCTTT
>15|TRBV5-1|-|TRBJ2-1|TRBD2
CASSLDSGGYNEQFF
TGCGCCAGCAGCTTGGACTCGGGGGGTTACAATGAGCAGTTCTTC
>13|TRBV7-8|-|TRBJ2-5|TRBD1
CASSSRQGETQYF
TGTGCCAGCAGCTCCCGACAGGGAGAGACCCAGTACTTC
>13|TRBV27|-|TRBJ1-2|-
CASSLSAFYGYTF
TGTGCCAGCAGTTTATCGGCTTTCTATGGCTACACCTTC
>14|TRBV25-1|many|TRBJ1-5|-
CASSEGQANQPQHF
TGTGCCAGCAGTGAGGGGCAGGCGAATCAGCCCCAGCATTTT
>22|TRBV19|-|TRBJ2-1|TRBD2
CASSIDTPPGLAGGVPYNEQFF
TGTGCCAGTAGTATTGACACCCCTCCGGGACTAGCGGGAGGGGTCCCCTACAATGAGCAGTTCTTC
>15|TRBV6-1|many|TRBJ1-1|-
CASSEGRLGGTEAFF
TGTGCCAGCAGCGAAGGCCGTCTTGGGGGCACTGAAGCTTTCTTT
>15|TRBV29-1|-|TRBJ2-3|TRBD2
CSVEGTSGTGDTQYF
TGCAGCGTTGAAGGGACTAGCGGAACTGGAGATACGCAGTATTTT
>16|TRBV7-2|-|TRBJ2-1|TRBD2
CASSSTSGTSYNEQFF
TGTGCCAGCAGCTCGACTAGCGGGACCAGCTACAATGAGCAGTTCTTC
>14|TRBV9|few|TRBJ1-1|TRBD1
CASSGRQGLTEAFF
TGTGCCAGCAGCGGAAGACAGGGACTCACTGAAGCTTTCTTT
>17|TRBV30|-|TRBJ2-7|-
CAWDSLTNSASSYEQYF
TGTGCCTGGGACAGCCTGACCAACAGTGCGAGCTCCTACGAGCAGTACTTC
>13|TRBV5-1|-|TRBJ1-1|-
CASSFKGLAEAFF
TGCGCCAGCAGCTTTAAGGGATTGGCCGAAGCTTTCTTT
>14|TRBV19|-|TRBJ2-3|TRBD2
CASMTSGSTDTQYF
TGTGCCAGTATGACTAGCGGTAGCACAGATACGCAGTATTTT
>16|TRBV7-2|-|TRBJ1-3|-
CASSSNTLVSGNTIYF
TGTGCCAGCAGCTCAAATACACTGGTCTCTGGAAACACCATATATTTT